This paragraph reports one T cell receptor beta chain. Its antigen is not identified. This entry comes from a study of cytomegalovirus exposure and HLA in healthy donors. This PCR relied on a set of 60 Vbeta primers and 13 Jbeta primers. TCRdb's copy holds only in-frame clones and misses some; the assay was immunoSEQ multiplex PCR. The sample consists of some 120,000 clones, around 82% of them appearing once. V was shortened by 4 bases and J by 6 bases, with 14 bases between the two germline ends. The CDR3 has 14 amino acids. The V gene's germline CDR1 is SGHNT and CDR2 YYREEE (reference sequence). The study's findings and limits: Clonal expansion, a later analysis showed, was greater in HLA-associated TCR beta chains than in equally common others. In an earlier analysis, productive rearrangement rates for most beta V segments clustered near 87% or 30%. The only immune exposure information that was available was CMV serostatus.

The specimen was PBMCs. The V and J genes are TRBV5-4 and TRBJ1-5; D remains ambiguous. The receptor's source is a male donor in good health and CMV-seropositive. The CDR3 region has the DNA TGTGCCAGCAGCCTGGACGGAGGGAGTCAGCCCCAGCATTTT. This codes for CASSLDGGSQPQHF.